The source of this T cell receptor (beta chain) is a study of blood T cell repertoires in COVID-19. Study information: Spain, Italy and the United States supplied samples that represented acute and convalescent COVID-19. T cells, B-cell-depleted T cells, or PBMCs provided the cDNA or gDNA that served as material.

Trimming at V came to 3 bases and at J to 2 bases, leaving 10 bases not matched to a gene. The CDR3 spans 18 residues. CDR1 is LNHDA and CDR2 is SQIVND in the germline V gene (reference sequence). Source study methods: From reference gene primer amplification, estimates of nucleated cell counts were derived. Assay: immunoSEQ multiplex PCR; the TCRdb copy retains only in-frame clones and omits some. The DNA gave D and trimming, while V, J and clone size come from that table. The repertoire holds 250,000 to 400,000 clones, with roughly 88% as singletons. The sample comprised peripheral blood. The chain recombines TRBV19 with TRBJ2-7; TRBD2 matches at 13 bases. This TCR came from a woman aged 30 to 39 with COVID-19, enrolled during active disease. The CDR3 nucleotides are TGTGCCAGTAGTATTTCCTCCGGGACTAGCGGGACGACCTACGAGCAGTACTTC. Its translation is CASSISSGTSGTTYEQYF.